This T cell receptor (beta chain) was identified during a study of cytotoxic CD8 clonotypes in ibrutinib-treated CLL. Only in-frame clones appear in the TCRdb table, and some are missing; sequencing was by immunoSEQ multiplex PCR. Of about 150,000 clones in the sample, 79% are singletons; the top ten hold about 13%. In the case of this clone: Antigen: not known.

Germline CDR1 and CDR2: SGDLS and YYNGEE. The CDR3 is made up of 17 amino acids. The germline V and J ends were trimmed by 1 base and 5 bases, with 19 bases remaining between them. Points from the study as a whole: Stable or contracted on treatment, public clonotypes were also uncommon.

The starting material was PBMCs, obtained after 12 months of ibrutinib treatment. This chain connects TRBV9 to TRBJ2-1; unclear D gene. This sequence originates from a human donor with chronic lymphocytic leukemia. CDR3 in amino acids: CASSVSIRTDLNNEQFF. The CDR3 nucleotides are TGTGCCAGCAGCGTATCGATTAGAACCGACCTTAACAATGAGCAGTTCTTC.